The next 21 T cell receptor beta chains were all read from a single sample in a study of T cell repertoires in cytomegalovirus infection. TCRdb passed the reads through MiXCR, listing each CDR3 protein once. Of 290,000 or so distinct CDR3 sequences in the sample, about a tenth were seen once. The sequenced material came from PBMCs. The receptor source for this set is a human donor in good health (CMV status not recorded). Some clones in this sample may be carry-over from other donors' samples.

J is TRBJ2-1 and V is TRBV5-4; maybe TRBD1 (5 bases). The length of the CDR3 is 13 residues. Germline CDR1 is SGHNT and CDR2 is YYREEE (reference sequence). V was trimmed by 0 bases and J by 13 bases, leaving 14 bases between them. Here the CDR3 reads CASSLAIDDSQFF. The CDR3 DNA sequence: TGTGCCAGCAGCTTGGCCATAGACGACAGCCAGTTCTTC.

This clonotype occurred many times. As DNA, the CDR3 is TGTGCCAGCAGTTTAATCGGGACAGGAGGTCAGCCCCAGCATTTT. Translation: CASSLIGTGGQPQHF. The chain links TRBV28 to TRBJ1-5, with TRBD1 matching 8 bases. Germline-derived CDR1 and CDR2 are MDHEN and SYDVKM. V lost 2 bases to trimming and J lost 6 bases; unmatched junction nucleotides: 6. The CDR3 totals 15 residues.

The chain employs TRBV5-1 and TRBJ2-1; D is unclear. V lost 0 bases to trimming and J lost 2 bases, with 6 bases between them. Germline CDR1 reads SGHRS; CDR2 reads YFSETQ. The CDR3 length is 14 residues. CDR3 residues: CASSLERTYNEQFF. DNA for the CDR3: TGCGCCAGCAGCTTGGAGAGGACCTACAATGAGCAGTTCTTC.

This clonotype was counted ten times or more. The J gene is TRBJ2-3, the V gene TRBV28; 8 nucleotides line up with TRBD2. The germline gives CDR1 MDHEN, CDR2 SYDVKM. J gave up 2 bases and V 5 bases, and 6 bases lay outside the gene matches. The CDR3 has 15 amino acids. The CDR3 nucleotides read TGTGCCAGCAGTCTACTAGCGGAGTTCACAGATACGCAGTATTTT. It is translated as CASSLLAEFTDTQYF.

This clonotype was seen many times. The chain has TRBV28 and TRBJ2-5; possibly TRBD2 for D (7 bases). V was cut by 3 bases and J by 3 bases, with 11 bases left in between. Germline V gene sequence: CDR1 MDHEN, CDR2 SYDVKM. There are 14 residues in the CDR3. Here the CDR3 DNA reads TGTGCCAGCAGTTTGGGGGGGCGGGAAGAGACCCAGTACTTC. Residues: CASSLGGREETQYF.

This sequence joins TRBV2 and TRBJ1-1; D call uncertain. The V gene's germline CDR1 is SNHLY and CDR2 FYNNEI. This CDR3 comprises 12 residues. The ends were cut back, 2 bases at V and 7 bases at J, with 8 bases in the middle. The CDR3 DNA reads TGTGCCAGCAGTGAAAACGGGGTTGAAGCTTTCTTT. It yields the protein CASSENGVEAFF. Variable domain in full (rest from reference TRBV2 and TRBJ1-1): EPEVTQTPSHQVTQMGQEVILRCVPISNHLYFYWYRQILGQKVEFLVSFYNNEISEKSEIFDDQFSVERPDGSNFTLKIRSTKLEDSAMYFCASSENGVEAFFGQGTRLTVV.

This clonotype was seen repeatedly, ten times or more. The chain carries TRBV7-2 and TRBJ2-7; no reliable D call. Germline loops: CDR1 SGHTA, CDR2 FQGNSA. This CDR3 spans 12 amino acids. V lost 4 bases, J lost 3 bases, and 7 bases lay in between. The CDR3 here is CASSSDIYEQYF. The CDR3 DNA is TGTGCCAGCAGCTCCGACATCTACGAGCAGTACTTC. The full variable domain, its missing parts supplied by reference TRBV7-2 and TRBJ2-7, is GAGVSQSPSNKVTEKGKDVELRCDPISGHTALYWYRQSLGQGLEFLIYFQGNSAPDKSGLPSDRFSAERTGGSVSTLTIQRTQQEDSAVYLCASSSDIYEQYFGPGTRLTVT.

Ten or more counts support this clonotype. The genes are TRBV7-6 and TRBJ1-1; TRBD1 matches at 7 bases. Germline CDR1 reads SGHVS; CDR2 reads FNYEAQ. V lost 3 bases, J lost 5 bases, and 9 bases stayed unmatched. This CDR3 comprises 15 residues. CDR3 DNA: TGTGCCAGCAGCTTTAACAGGGGTGGAATGACTGAAGCTTTCTTT. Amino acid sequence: CASSFNRGGMTEAFF.

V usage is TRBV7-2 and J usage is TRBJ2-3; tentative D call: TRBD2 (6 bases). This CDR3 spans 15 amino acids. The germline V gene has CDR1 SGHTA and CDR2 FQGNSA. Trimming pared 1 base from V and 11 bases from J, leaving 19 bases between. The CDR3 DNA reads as TGTGCCAGCAGCTTAGGAATCGGGGGACCTGGTAGGCAGTATTTT. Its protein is CASSLGIGGPGRQYF.

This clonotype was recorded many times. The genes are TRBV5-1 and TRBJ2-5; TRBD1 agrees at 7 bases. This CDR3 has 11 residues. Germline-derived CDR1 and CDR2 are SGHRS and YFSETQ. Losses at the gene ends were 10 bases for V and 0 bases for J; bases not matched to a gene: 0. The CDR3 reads CAGTDQETQYF. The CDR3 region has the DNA TGCGCCGGGACAGACCAAGAGACCCAGTACTTC.

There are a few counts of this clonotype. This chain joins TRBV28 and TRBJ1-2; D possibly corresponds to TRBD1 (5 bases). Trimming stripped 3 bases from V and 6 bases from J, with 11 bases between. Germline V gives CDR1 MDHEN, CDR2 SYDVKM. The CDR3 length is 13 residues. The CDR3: CASSFRQFHGYTF. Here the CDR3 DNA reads TGTGCCAGCAGTTTTCGACAGTTCCATGGCTACACCTTC.

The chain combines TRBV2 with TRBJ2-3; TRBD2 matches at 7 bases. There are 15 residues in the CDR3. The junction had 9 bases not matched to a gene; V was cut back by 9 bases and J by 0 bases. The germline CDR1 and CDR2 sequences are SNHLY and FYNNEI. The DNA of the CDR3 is TGTGCCAGTCTCCGGGAGGACCCTAGCACAGATACGCAGTATTTT. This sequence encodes CASLREDPSTDTQYF.

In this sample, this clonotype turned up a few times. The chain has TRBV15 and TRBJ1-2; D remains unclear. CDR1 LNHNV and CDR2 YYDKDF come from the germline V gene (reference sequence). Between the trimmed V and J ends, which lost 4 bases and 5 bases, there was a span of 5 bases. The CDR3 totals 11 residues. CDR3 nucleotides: TGTGCCACCAGCATAGGTTATGGCTACACCTTC. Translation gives CATSIGYGYTF.

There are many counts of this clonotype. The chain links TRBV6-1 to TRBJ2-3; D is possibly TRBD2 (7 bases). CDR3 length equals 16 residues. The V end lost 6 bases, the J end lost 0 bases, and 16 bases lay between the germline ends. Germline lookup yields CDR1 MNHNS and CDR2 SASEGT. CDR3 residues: CASRRSQGLSTDTQYF. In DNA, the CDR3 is TGTGCCAGCAGAAGATCACAGGGACTAAGCACAGATACGCAGTATTTT.

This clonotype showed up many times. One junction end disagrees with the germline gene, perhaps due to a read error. CDR3 nucleotides: TGTGCCAGCAGCTTAGCCACAGATACGCAGTATTTT. Protein product: CASSLATDTQYF. The chain is built from TRBV5-1 and TRBJ2-3; D uncertain. Per the germline V gene, CDR1 is SGHRS and CDR2 is YFSETQ. There are 12 residues in the CDR3. Full variable domain (remainder filled in from reference TRBV5-1 and TRBJ2-3): KAGVTQTPRYLIKTRGQQVTLSCSPISGHRSVSWYQQTPGQGLQFLFEYFSETQRNKGNFPGRFSGRQFSNSRSEMNVSTLELGDSALYLCASSLATDTQYFGPGTRLTVL.

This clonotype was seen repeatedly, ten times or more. This CDR3 reads CASSTGGLAIGNEQFF. CDR3 DNA: TGTGCCAGCAGCACCGGGGGACTAGCAATAGGGAATGAGCAGTTCTTC. The V and J genes are TRBV9 and TRBJ2-1; 9 bases agree with TRBD2. The V gene end was trimmed by 4 bases and the J gene end by 7 bases; junction bases not matched to a gene: 12. The CDR3 extends over 16 amino acids. Germline CDR1 and CDR2: SGDLS and YYNGEE.

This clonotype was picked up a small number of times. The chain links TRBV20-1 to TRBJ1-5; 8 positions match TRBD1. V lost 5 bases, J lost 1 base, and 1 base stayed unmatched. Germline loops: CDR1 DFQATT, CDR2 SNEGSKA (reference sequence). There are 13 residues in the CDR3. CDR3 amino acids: CSAWTGSNQPQHF. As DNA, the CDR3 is TGCAGTGCTTGGACAGGGAGCAATCAGCCCCAGCATTTT.

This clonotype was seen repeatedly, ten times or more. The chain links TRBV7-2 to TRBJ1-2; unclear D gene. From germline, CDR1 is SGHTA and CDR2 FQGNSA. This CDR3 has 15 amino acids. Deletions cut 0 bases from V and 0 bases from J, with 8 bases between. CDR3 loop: CASSLASGANYGYTF. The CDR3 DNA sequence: TGTGCCAGCAGCTTAGCATCCGGGGCTAACTATGGCTACACCTTC.

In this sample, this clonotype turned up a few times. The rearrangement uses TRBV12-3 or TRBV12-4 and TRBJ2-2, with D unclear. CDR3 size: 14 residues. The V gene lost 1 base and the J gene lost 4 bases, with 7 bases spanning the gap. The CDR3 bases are TGTGCCAGCAGTTTAGGCAGGTTCACCGGGGAGCTGTTTTTT. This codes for CASSLGRFTGELFF.

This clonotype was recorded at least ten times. The DNA of the CDR3 is TGTGCCAGCAGTTCTAGCCCGACAGCGGGGGAGACCCAGTACTTC. Translation: CASSSSPTAGETQYF. V is TRBV7-6 and J is TRBJ2-5; 7 bases agree with TRBD2. The CDR3 is made up of 15 amino acids. CDR1 is SGHVS and CDR2 is FNYEAQ in the germline V gene. Trimming at V came to 6 bases and at J to 5 bases, leaving 12 bases not matched to a gene. The entire variable domain, with the rest obtained from reference TRBV7-6 and TRBJ2-5, is as follows: GAGVSQSPRYKVTKRGQDVALRCDPISGHVSLYWYRQALGQGPEFLTYFNYEAQQDKSGLPNDRFSAERPEGSISTLTIQRTEQRDSAMYRCASSSSPTAGETQYFGPGTRLLVL.

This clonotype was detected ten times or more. The CDR3 DNA sequence: TGTGCCAGCAGAGACACAACTAAGCTGAACACTGAAGCTTTCTTT. It is translated as CASRDTTKLNTEAFF. The chain carries TRBV12-3 or TRBV12-4 and TRBJ1-1; no clear D. This CDR3 spans 15 amino acids. The V end lost 6 bases, the J end lost 0 bases, and 14 bases lay between the germline ends.